This is a list of T cell receptor beta chains from one sample in a study of T-cell reconstitution after alpha-beta-depleted transplantation in children. In TCRdb, the PCR reads were re-called with MiXCR into one record per CDR3 protein. The sample shows about 210,000 distinct CDR3 sequences, around a sixth of them seen only once. The sequences come from PBMCs, mostly from graft donor cells, collected 360 days after TCRalphabeta/CD19-depleted stem cell transplant. The receptors shown here come from a male patient between 2 and 9 years old who had a stem cell transplant for acute lymphoblastic leukemia, so the T cells may come from the graft donor. Both conserved end residues are part of each CDR3. D genes are given only for firm matches. Only part of the rows carry a size: once, few, many, or a class if the clone is expanded.

TRBV3-1,TRBJ2-7,TRBD1,few,CASSALDRVHEQYF,TGTGCCAGCAGCGCCTTGGACAGGGTTCACGAGCAGTACTTC
TRBV4-1,TRBJ2-7,.,.,CASSAPHRVYEQYF,TGCGCCAGCAGCGCGCCTCACAGGGTCTACGAGCAGTACTTC
TRBV6-5,TRBJ1-1,.,.,CASSYSGVGTEAFF,TGTGCCAGCAGTTACTCGGGGGTCGGCACTGAAGCTTTCTTT
TRBV12-3/TRBV12-4,TRBJ1-5,TRBD1,many,CASAPQFGTGNNQPQHF,TGTGCCAGCGCCCCACAATTCGGGACAGGGAACAATCAGCCCCAGCATTTT
TRBV5-4,TRBJ2-7,TRBD2,.,CASSLTGGDYEQYF,TGTGCCAGCAGCTTGACCGGGGGGGACTACGAGCAGTACTTC
TRBV7-2,TRBJ2-1,TRBD1,.,CASSSATGGINEQFF,TGTGCCAGCAGCTCAGCGACAGGGGGCATCAATGAGCAGTTCTTC
TRBV6-5,TRBJ2-1,.,many,CASSLVGSSYNEQFF,TGTGCCAGCAGTCTTGTAGGGAGCTCCTACAATGAGCAGTTCTTC
TRBV4-3,TRBJ2-7,.,.,CASSQDLGVAYEQYF,TGCGCCAGCAGCCAAGATTTGGGTGTCGCCTACGAGCAGTACTTC
TRBV4-3,TRBJ2-2,TRBD1,few,CASSQEGGFGELFF,TGCGCCAGCAGCCAAGAAGGGGGCTTCGGGGAGCTGTTTTTT
TRBV27,TRBJ2-7,.,few,CASSFGHSYEQYF,TGTGCCAGCAGTTTCGGGCATAGTTACGAGCAGTACTTC
TRBV3-1,TRBJ2-3,TRBD1,few,CASSQTGVGADTQYF,TGTGCCAGCAGCCAAACAGGGGTGGGTGCAGATACGCAGTATTTT
TRBV27,TRBJ2-5,.,.,CASRGVRETQYF,TGTGCCAGCAGAGGGGTTAGGGAGACCCAGTACTTC
TRBV19,TRBJ2-3,.,.,CASSIRGDTQYF,TGTGCCAGTAGCATCAGGGGAGATACGCAGTATTTT
TRBV29-1,TRBJ1-2,.,many,CSVGPDSYGYTF,TGCAGCGTCGGGCCCGACTCCTATGGCTACACCTTC
TRBV29-1,TRBJ2-5,.,many,CSVKAVLVKTQYF,TGCAGCGTAAAAGCGGTCCTAGTGAAGACCCAGTACTTC
TRBV7-6,TRBJ2-2,.,.,CASSLGFSGKNTGELFF,TGTGCCAGCAGCTTAGGATTTAGCGGAAAAAACACCGGGGAGCTGTTTTTT
TRBV10-3,TRBJ2-5,.,.,CAISDGNRGPREETQYF,TGTGCCATCAGTGATGGTAATCGCGGACCGAGGGAAGAGACCCAGTACTTC
TRBV5-1,TRBJ2-4,.,few,CASSPVGSGAKNIQYF,TGCGCCAGCTCGCCCGTCGGGTCCGGGGCCAAAAACATTCAGTACTTC
TRBV7-2,TRBJ2-2,.,few,CASSLSRPAANTGELFF,TGTGCCAGCAGCTTATCCCGCCCGGCAGCGAACACCGGGGAGCTGTTTTTT
TRBV6-1,TRBJ1-1,TRBD1,.,CASSKVTGGASEAFF,TGTGCCAGCAGTAAAGTAACAGGGGGCGCCTCTGAAGCTTTCTTT
TRBV9,TRBJ1-2,.,few,CASSALKGILPYGYTF,TGTGCCAGCAGCGCGCTAAAGGGGATACTCCCCTATGGCTACACCTTC
TRBV4-3,TRBJ1-1,.,.,CASSQSYRDAEAFF,TGCGCCAGCAGCCAATCGTACAGGGACGCTGAAGCTTTCTTT
TRBV3-1,TRBJ2-1,TRBD2,many,CASSPRGGEVNEQFF,TGTGCCAGCAGCCCGCGGGGGGGCGAGGTGAATGAGCAGTTCTTC
TRBV20-1,TRBJ2-3,TRBD2,few,CSARDRLAGPGDTQYF,TGCAGTGCTAGAGATCGACTAGCGGGGCCCGGGGATACGCAGTATTTT
TRBV11-1,TRBJ1-1,.,.,CASSLAFPTEAFF,TGTGCCAGCAGCTTAGCTTTTCCAACTGAAGCTTTCTTT
TRBV7-2,TRBJ2-7,TRBD1,.,CASSPWTGSPYEQYF,TGTGCCAGCAGCCCCTGGACAGGATCCCCCTACGAGCAGTACTTC
TRBV6-5,TRBJ2-6,.,many,CASSYSRDPGANVLTF,TGTGCCAGCAGTTACTCGAGGGATCCTGGGGCCAACGTCCTGACTTTC
TRBV7-9,TRBJ2-3,TRBD1,.,CASSPTGQDTDTQYF,TGTGCCAGCAGCCCAACAGGACAGGACACAGATACGCAGTATTTT
TRBV7-2,TRBJ2-4,.,many,CASSLEGGQAKNIQYF,TGTGCCAGCAGCTTAGAAGGGGGACAAGCCAAAAACATTCAGTACTTC
TRBV7-2,TRBJ1-2,.,.,CASSLGSLGYGYTF,TGTGCCAGCAGCTTAGGGTCGTTAGGGTATGGCTACACCTTC
TRBV20-1,TRBJ2-5,.,.,CSAPKGFRETQYF,TGCAGTGCTCCAAAGGGGTTCCGAGAGACCCAGTACTTC
TRBV7-8,TRBJ2-5,.,few,CASSAFRGGETQYF,TGTGCCAGCAGCGCATTCAGGGGCGGGGAGACCCAGTACTTC
TRBV9,TRBJ2-1,TRBD2,.,CASSARRSGGAHNEQFF,TGTGCCAGCAGCGCCCGCAGAAGCGGGGGGGCCCACAATGAGCAGTTCTTC
TRBV29-1,TRBJ2-6,.,many,CSVERAGANVLTF,TGCAGCGTTGAGAGGGCTGGGGCCAACGTCCTGACTTTC
TRBV10-1,TRBJ2-1,.,.,CASSEWGTGGYNEQFF,TGCGCCAGCAGTGAGTGGGGAACCGGGGGATACAATGAGCAGTTCTTC
TRBV28,TRBJ2-1,.,.,CASSLWGGGLAEVLNEQFF,TGTGCCAGCAGTTTATGGGGAGGGGGCCTAGCGGAAGTATTGAATGAGCAGTTCTTC
TRBV12-3/TRBV12-4,TRBJ2-1,.,large,CASSLISGEQFF,TGTGCCAGCAGTTTAATTTCAGGAGAGCAGTTCTTC
TRBV9,TRBJ2-5,TRBD2,.,CASSEAGTSGTQYF,TGTGCCAGCAGCGAAGCCGGGACTAGCGGGACCCAGTACTTC
TRBV12-3/TRBV12-4,TRBJ1-1,.,.,CASRNTGDMNTEAFF,TGTGCCAGCAGGAACACAGGAGACATGAACACTGAAGCTTTCTTT
TRBV7-9,TRBJ2-3,.,.,CASSLTTRVESQYF,TGTGCCAGCAGCTTAACTACCCGCGTAGAGTCGCAGTATTTT
TRBV7-2,TRBJ2-7,TRBD2,.,CASSRGLAQNYEQYF,TGTGCCAGCAGCAGAGGACTAGCGCAGAACTACGAGCAGTACTTC
TRBV7-6,TRBJ2-1,.,.,CASSLPSNFDEQFF,TGTGCCAGCAGCTTGCCCTCGAATTTCGATGAGCAGTTCTTC
TRBV7-2,TRBJ1-3,.,.,CASSLLGYSGNTIYF,TGTGCCAGCAGCTTACTCGGTTACTCTGGAAACACCATATATTTT
TRBV5-1,TRBJ1-1,.,.,CASSLTPGLNTEAFF,TGCGCCAGCAGCTTGACCCCAGGGCTGAACACTGAAGCTTTCTTT
TRBV15,TRBJ2-7,.,.,CATSLGKGSSYEQYF,TGTGCCACCTCACTCGGGAAGGGCAGCTCCTACGAGCAGTACTTC
TRBV5-6,TRBJ2-7,TRBD1,.,CASSHRTGTYEQYF,TGTGCCAGCAGCCACCGGACAGGCACCTACGAGCAGTACTTC
TRBV5-1,TRBJ1-4,TRBD1,.,CASSLVSGTEELFF,TGCGCCAGCAGCTTGGTATCGGGGACAGAGGAACTGTTTTTT
TRBV5-1,TRBJ1-1,.,few,CASSPDGGWITEAFF,TGCGCCAGCAGCCCCGACGGGGGTTGGATCACTGAAGCTTTCTTT
TRBV20-1,TRBJ2-3,TRBD1,many,CSAETYRGLSTDTQYF,TGCAGTGCTGAGACTTACAGGGGGCTGAGCACAGATACGCAGTATTTT
TRBV20-1,TRBJ2-5,.,few,CSAHRETETQYF,TGCAGTGCTCACAGGGAGACGGAGACCCAGTACTTC
TRBV19,TRBJ1-6,.,few,CASDDFNSPLHF,TGTGCCAGTGACGACTTTAATTCACCCCTCCACTTT
TRBV20-1,TRBJ1-1,.,.,CSARDRRPRAFF,TGCAGTGCTAGAGATCGTAGACCGAGGGCTTTCTTT
TRBV3-1,TRBJ2-5,TRBD2,.,CASSQVLAGGHQETQYF,TGTGCCAGCAGCCAAGTTCTAGCGGGAGGACACCAAGAGACCCAGTACTTC
TRBV5-1,TRBJ2-6,.,few,CASSFGSGANVLTF,TGCGCCAGCAGCTTCGGCTCTGGGGCCAACGTCCTGACTTTC
TRBV6-1,TRBJ2-7,.,.,CASSKWRGELAEQYF,TGTGCCAGCAGTAAATGGAGAGGGGAACTCGCCGAGCAGTACTTC
TRBV5-1,TRBJ1-1,TRBD1,many,CASSLGDREREAFF,TGCGCCAGCAGCCTGGGGGACAGGGAGCGAGAAGCTTTCTTT
TRBV27,TRBJ2-3,.,.,CASSLMRMDTQYF,TGTGCCAGCAGTCTGATGAGGATGGATACGCAGTATTTT
TRBV27,TRBJ2-3,.,.,CASSMGGDTQYF,TGTGCCAGCAGTATGGGGGGCGATACGCAGTATTTT
TRBV14,TRBJ2-3,.,few,CASSLTTRGTDTQYF,TGTGCCAGCAGCCTGACGACAAGGGGGACAGATACGCAGTATTTT